This paragraph covers one T cell receptor (beta chain) sequence. As yet, its antigen is unknown. V was clipped by 0 bases and J by 7 bases, with 15 bases between them. Germline lookup yields CDR1 MNHEY and CDR2 SVGAGI. This CDR3 is built from 15 residues. This sample stems from a study of beta chain features in type 1 diabetes. Study-wide findings and caveats: Healthy donors had naive, central memory and Treg TCRB repertoires that appeared less similar than those seen among patients. Moderate yet significant TCRB CDR3 shortening was seen in Type 1 diabetes patients in all four CD4+ subsets.

The authors sorted CD4+ naive, central memory, regulatory and stem cell-like memory cells via CD45RO/CCR7/CD25/CD127/CD95/CD27. Sorted cells reached over 95% purity in every population. Sequenced material consisted of expressed TCRB transcripts (all of the isolated RNA was reverse transcribed). The repertoire was sequenced with immunoSEQ multiplex PCR; TCRdb's copy has only in-frame clones and lacks some. The sample has 600,000 to 700,000 clones, roughly an eighth seen once. The V gene is TRBV6-5, the J gene TRBJ1-2; D is perhaps TRBD1 (6 bases). The source of this sequence is a man aged 18 to 30 with type 1 diabetes. The sequencing sample was made of naive CD4+ T cells from blood. CDR3 coding DNA: TGTGCCAGCAGTTACTCGATACAGGGCCCGAGTGGCTACACCTTC. Protein sequence: CASSYSIQGPSGYTF.